This T cell receptor beta chain was sequenced in a study of OX40 agonist ivuxolimab in advanced cancers. Overall study context: Dose-escalation cases comprised hepatocellular carcinoma, melanoma, renal cell or head and neck cancer.

As for this clone: Its matching antigen is unknown.

Profiling relied on immunoSEQ multiplex PCR, and the TCRdb table lists in-frame clones only, not all of them. The sample consists of roughly 72,000 clones, about 88% of them appearing once. The CDR3 extends over 13 amino acids. Germline V gene data show CDR1 as MNHEY and CDR2 as SMNVEV (reference sequence). Trimming took 1 base from V and 3 from J, leaving 6 bases between them. General observations from the study: CD4+ and CD8+ T cells in blood underwent clonal expansion by week 6 at 0.1 to 3.0 mg/kg.

The sample was CD4+ or CD8+ T cells sorted from blood, taken in a trial of the OX40 agonist ivuxolimab. The receptor was derived from an adult with an advanced solid tumor such as melanoma, head and neck, liver or kidney cancer. J is TRBJ2-5 and V is TRBV27, with a weak D call TRBD2 (6 bases). The CDR3 DNA reads as TGTGCCAGCAGTTTATGGGGGGAAGAGACCCAGTACTTC. Translation gives CASSLWGEETQYF.